The rows below give T cell receptor beta chains drawn from one sample of a study of shared clonotypes between healthy human individuals. The assay was immunoSEQ multiplex PCR, and TCRdb's table has in-frame clones only and misses some. The table shows approximately 1,500,000 clones, with roughly 97% occurring only once. The sequencing sample was made of naive CD4+ T cells sorted from blood. Source of these receptors: a young man in good health. CDR3s include the opening cysteine and the closing phenylalanine or tryptophan. A D gene is named only where the DNA matches it firmly. The listing skips clone size in some rows; elsewhere it reads once, few, many or a size class.

>TRBD2|TRBV7-9|TRBJ2-1|.
CASSSGLAGGDEQFF
TGTGCCAGCAGCTCAGGACTAGCGGGAGGTGATGAGCAGTTCTTC
>TRBD2|TRBV29-1|TRBJ2-1|.
CSVGLAGVQNEQFF
TGCAGCGTTGGACTAGCGGGAGTCCAAAATGAGCAGTTCTTC
>.|TRBV11-2|TRBJ1-1|.
CASSQDTGGNTEAFF
TGTGCCAGCAGCCAAGACACGGGGGGCAACACTGAAGCTTTCTTT
>.|TRBV7-2|TRBJ2-7|.
CASSSGVYEQYF
TGTGCCAGCAGTTCAGGTGTATACGAGCAGTACTTC
>.|TRBV19|TRBJ2-1|once
CASSIGAPSSYNEQFF
TGTGCCAGTAGTATAGGGGCACCGAGCTCCTACAATGAGCAGTTCTTC
>.|TRBV29-1|TRBJ2-7|.
CSVETGPTYEQYF
TGCAGCGTTGAAACAGGGCCCACCTACGAGCAGTACTTC
>TRBD2|TRBV19|TRBJ2-1|.
CASSIRLADNEQFF
TGTGCCAGTAGTATACGGCTAGCGGACAATGAGCAGTTCTTC
>TRBD2|TRBV9|TRBJ2-7|.
CASSVSAWEGNEQYF
TGTGCCAGCAGCGTATCCGCGTGGGAGGGGAACGAGCAGTACTTC
>.|TRBV19|TRBJ2-7|.
CASSIGRLSYEQYF
TGTGCCAGTAGTATAGGCCGATTATCCTACGAGCAGTACTTC
>.|TRBV18|TRBJ2-5|.
CASSPPSQETQYF
TGTGCCAGCTCACCCCCCAGTCAAGAGACCCAGTACTTC
>.|TRBV27|TRBJ1-5|.
CASSLLGQPQHF
TGTGCCAGCAGTTTACTAGGTCAGCCCCAGCATTTT
>.|TRBV11-2|TRBJ2-1|.
CASGLSEQFF
TGTGCCAGCGGGTTGAGTGAGCAGTTCTTC
>.|TRBV6-1|TRBJ2-3|.
CASSEAAAHGTQYF
TGTGCCAGCAGTGAAGCTGCAGCACACGGTACGCAGTATTTT
>.|TRBV10-3|TRBJ2-1|.
CAITVTGLPYNDLPYNEQFF
TGTGCCATCACCGTGACAGGCCTTCCGTACAATGATCTTCCGTACAATGAGCAGTTCTTC
>.|TRBV27|TRBJ2-1|.
CASSLYPGSSYNEQFF
TGTGCCAGCAGTTTATATCCTGGGAGCTCCTACAATGAGCAGTTCTTC
>.|TRBV5-1|TRBJ1-2|.
CASSFPGVLSGYTF
TGCGCCAGCAGCTTCCCGGGAGTCCTGTCAGGCTACACCTTC
>TRBD1|TRBV29-1|TRBJ1-1|.
CSVRTGRDTEAFF
TGCAGCGTGCGGACAGGGAGGGACACTGAAGCTTTCTTT
>TRBD1|TRBV6-1|TRBJ2-7|once
CASSERGIGTGLYEQYF
TGTGCCAGCAGTGAAAGGGGGATTGGGACAGGGTTATACGAGCAGTACTTC
>.|TRBV18|TRBJ2-3|.
CASSPLGVGSTDTQYF
TGTGCCAGCTCACCACTGGGTGTTGGGAGCACAGATACGCAGTATTTT
>.|TRBV28|TRBJ1-5|.
CASSTTVSNQPQHF
TGTGCCAGCAGTACAACCGTTAGCAATCAGCCCCAGCATTTT
>.|TRBV28|TRBJ2-5|.
CASTEDEYQETQYF
TGTGCCAGCACTGAAGACGAATACCAAGAGACCCAGTACTTC
>.|TRBV5-1|TRBJ2-3|.
CASSLFGSTDTQYF
TGCGCCAGCAGCTTGTTTGGTAGCACAGATACGCAGTATTTT
>.|TRBV4-2|TRBJ2-4|.
CASSQVNTGIGTRPKNIQYF
TGTGCCAGCAGCCAAGTAAATACGGGGATAGGTACGCGACCCAAAAACATTCAGTACTTC
>.|TRBV5-1|TRBJ2-5|.
CASSPGEGATAVTQYF
TGCGCCAGCAGCCCGGGGGAGGGGGCCACCGCTGTGACCCAGTACTTC
>TRBD1|TRBV7-2|TRBJ1-4|.
CASSQGVGEKLFF
TGTGCCAGCAGCCAGGGGGTCGGGGAAAAACTGTTTTTT
>TRBD1|TRBV6-1|TRBJ1-3|.
CASSEMTGIGYTIYF
TGTGCCAGCAGTGAAATGACAGGGATCGGGTACACCATATATTTT
>TRBD1|TRBV5-1|TRBJ2-7|.
CASGVLDRAYEQYF
TGCGCCAGCGGGGTATTAGACAGGGCCTACGAGCAGTACTTC
>TRBD2|TRBV9|TRBJ2-1|.
CASSVGLAGVYNEQFF
TGTGCCAGCAGCGTAGGACTAGCGGGGGTATACAATGAGCAGTTCTTC
>.|TRBV10-3|TRBJ1-2|.
CAIRQSGEFVYGYTF
TGTGCCATCAGACAATCAGGGGAGTTTGTCTATGGCTACACCTTC
>.|TRBV19|TRBJ2-7|.
CASSIRQPGEQYF
TGTGCCAGTAGTATTCGACAGCCCGGCGAGCAGTACTTC
>.|TRBV23-1|TRBJ1-1|.
CASSQSKRGKGDTEAFF
TGCGCCAGCAGTCAATCTAAGAGGGGGAAGGGGGACACTGAAGCTTTCTTT
>.|TRBV7-2|TRBJ2-7|.
CASSLVLAGNYEQYF
TGTGCCAGCAGCTTAGTCTTGGCCGGTAACTACGAGCAGTACTTC
>.|TRBV4-1|TRBJ2-2|.
CASSQVLDGVGSTGELFF
TGCGCCAGCAGCCAAGTCCTCGATGGGGTCGGATCAACCGGGGAGCTGTTTTTT
>.|TRBV19|TRBJ1-5|.
CASSTGVVGNQPQHF
TGTGCCAGTAGTACAGGGGTGGTTGGCAATCAGCCCCAGCATTTT
>.|TRBV2|TRBJ2-5|.
CASRGRQETQYF
TGTGCCAGTAGGGGGAGGCAAGAGACCCAGTACTTC
>TRBD2|TRBV5-4|TRBJ2-1|.
CASSLAGGANLEQFF
TGTGCCAGCAGCTTAGCGGGGGGTGCCAACCTCGAGCAGTTCTTC
>TRBD2|TRBV27|TRBJ2-3|.
CASSREGVSTDTQYF
TGTGCCAGCAGTCGGGAGGGGGTTAGCACAGATACGCAGTATTTT
>.|TRBV5-6|TRBJ2-1|.
CASSLGVGYGIFNEQFF
TGTGCCAGCAGCTTGGGAGTAGGGTACGGCATCTTCAATGAGCAGTTCTTC
>TRBD1|TRBV18|TRBJ2-2|.
CASSPDRVGGELFF
TGTGCCAGCTCACCGGACAGGGTTGGCGGGGAGCTGTTTTTT
>TRBD1|TRBV11-1|TRBJ2-6|.
CASSMSQQGRSTGANVLTF
TGTGCCAGCAGCATGAGCCAACAGGGGCGGTCGACAGGGGCCAACGTCCTGACTTTC
>.|TRBV5-6|TRBJ2-7|once
CASSPAGSYEQYF
TGTGCCAGCAGCCCGGCGGGTAGTTACGAGCAGTACTTC
>.|TRBV7-9|TRBJ2-3|.
CASSLFLGGITNPDTQYF
TGTGCCAGCAGCCTCTTTCTAGGGGGTATAACGAACCCAGATACGCAGTATTTT
>TRBD1|TRBV2|TRBJ2-7|once
CASSDQGQGVSEQYF
TGTGCCAGCAGTGACCAGGGGCAGGGGGTTTCCGAGCAGTACTTC
>TRBD1|TRBV29-1|TRBJ2-2|.
CSGGTGRNTGELFF
TGCAGCGGGGGGACAGGGAGGAACACCGGGGAGCTGTTTTTT
>.|TRBV5-5|TRBJ2-5|.
CASSSRSGQETQYF
TGTGCCAGCAGCTCTCGTAGCGGACAAGAGACCCAGTACTTC
>TRBD1|TRBV28|TRBJ1-2|.
CASSFMDREYGYTF
TGTGCCAGCAGTTTTATGGACAGGGAGTATGGCTACACCTTC
>.|TRBV6-1|TRBJ2-7|.
CASSPMEGYEQYF
TGTGCCAGCAGCCCCATGGAGGGCTACGAGCAGTACTTC
>TRBD2|TRBV7-2|TRBJ2-1|.
CASSLTSGFYNEQFF
TGTGCCAGCAGCTTGACTAGCGGGTTCTACAATGAGCAGTTCTTC
>TRBD2|TRBV4-1|TRBJ2-2|once
CASSSPGTSQRTGELFF
TGCGCCAGCAGCTCACCTGGGACTAGTCAGCGCACCGGGGAGCTGTTTTTT
>.|TRBV4-1|TRBJ2-3|.
CASSQVPDTQYF
TGCGCCAGCAGCCAAGTCCCAGATACGCAGTATTTT
>.|TRBV6-5|TRBJ2-7|.
CASSVGSNLPYEQYF
TGTGCCAGCAGTGTAGGATCCAACCTCCCCTACGAGCAGTACTTC
>.|TRBV5-5|TRBJ2-7|.
CASSPLGEQYF
TGTGCCAGCAGCCCCCTTGGGGAGCAGTACTTC
>.|TRBV18|TRBJ2-5|.
CASSVGAPGETQYF
TGTGCCAGCTCAGTGGGGGCGCCAGGGGAGACCCAGTACTTC
>TRBD2|TRBV5-1|TRBJ2-1|.
CASSPSGTPYNEQFF
TGCGCCAGCAGCCCTAGCGGGACTCCCTACAATGAGCAGTTCTTC
>.|TRBV7-6|TRBJ1-3|.
CASSLARGGSGNTIYF
TGTGCCAGCAGCTTAGCGCGAGGGGGCTCTGGAAACACCATATATTTT
>.|TRBV29-1|TRBJ2-7|.
CSVRRGPTYEQYF
TGCAGCGTTCGGAGGGGGCCTACCTACGAGCAGTACTTC
>.|TRBV5-4|TRBJ1-5|.
CASSLASHQPQHF
TGTGCCAGCAGCTTGGCCTCCCATCAGCCCCAGCATTTT
>.|TRBV7-2|TRBJ2-1|.
CASSLFRDIIGEQFF
TGTGCCAGCAGCTTATTCCGGGACATAATCGGTGAGCAGTTCTTC